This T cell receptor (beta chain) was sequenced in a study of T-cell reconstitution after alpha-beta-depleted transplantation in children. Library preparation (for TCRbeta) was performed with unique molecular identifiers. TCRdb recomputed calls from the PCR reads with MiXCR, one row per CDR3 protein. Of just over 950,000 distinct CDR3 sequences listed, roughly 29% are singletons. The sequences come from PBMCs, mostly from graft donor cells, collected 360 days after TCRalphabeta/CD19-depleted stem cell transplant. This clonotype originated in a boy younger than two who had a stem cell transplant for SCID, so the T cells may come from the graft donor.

The CDR3 reads CASGPGTSGGAKTQYF. In DNA form, the CDR3 reads TGTGCCAGCGGGCCCGGGACTAGCGGGGGGGCAAAGACCCAGTACTTC. The V gene is TRBV12-3 or TRBV12-4, the J gene TRBJ2-5; 16 positions match TRBD2. This CDR3 has 16 residues. The trim removed 8 bases at V and 6 bases at J, leaving 9 bases unmatched.